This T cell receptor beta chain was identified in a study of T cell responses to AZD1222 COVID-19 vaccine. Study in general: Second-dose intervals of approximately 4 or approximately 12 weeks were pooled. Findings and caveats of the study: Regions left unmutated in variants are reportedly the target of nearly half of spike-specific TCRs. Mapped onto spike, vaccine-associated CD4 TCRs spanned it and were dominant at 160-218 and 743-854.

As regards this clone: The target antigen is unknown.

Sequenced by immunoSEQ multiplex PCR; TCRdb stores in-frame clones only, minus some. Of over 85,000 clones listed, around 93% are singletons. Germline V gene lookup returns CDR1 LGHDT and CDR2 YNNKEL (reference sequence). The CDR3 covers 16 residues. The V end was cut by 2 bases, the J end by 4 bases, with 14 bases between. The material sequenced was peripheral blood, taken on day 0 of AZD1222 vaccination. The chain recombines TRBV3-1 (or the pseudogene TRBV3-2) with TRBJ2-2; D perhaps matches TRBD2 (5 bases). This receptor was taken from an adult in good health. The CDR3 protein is CASSQSLPDFTGELFF. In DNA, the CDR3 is TGTGCCAGCAGCCAATCCCTTCCGGACTTCACCGGGGAGCTGTTTTTT.